Below, 9 T cell receptor beta chains from the same sample are listed, as sequenced in a study of human T cells and chemical hapten exposure. TCRdb independently ran MiXCR on the RACE reads; one entry per CDR3 protein. Counted here are about 77,000 distinct CDR3 sequences, roughly 7.9% occurring once; the ten biggest clones make up 1.7%. Documented time point: healthy volunteer bleed at 6 weeks. RNA extraction used unfractionated whole blood as the source of total RNA. The material sequenced was whole blood. All receptors derive from a female donor in good health. Some clones in this sample may be carry-over from other donors' samples.

This clonotype was seen many times. The rearrangement uses TRBV20-1 and TRBJ2-5; TRBD2 is a possible D gene (6 bases). The CDR3 runs to 11 residues. V lost 8 bases and J 5 bases, leaving 12 bases between the germline ends. Looked up from germline, CDR1 is DFQATT and CDR2 is SNEGSKA (reference sequence). DNA of the CDR3: TGCAGTACGGGACTCATCGAGACCCAGTACTTC. It is translated as CSTGLIETQYF.

This clonotype was observed at least ten times. The gene calls are TRBV12-3 or TRBV12-4 and TRBJ1-5; D possibly corresponds to TRBD1 (5 bases). CDR3 length: 15 residues. V lost 8 bases, J lost 2 bases, and 16 bases lay in between. The CDR3 loop is CASALRGVGNQPQHF. The DNA of the CDR3 is TGTGCCAGCGCCCTGAGAGGGGTGGGCAATCAGCCCCAGCATTTT.

This clonotype has at least ten counts. The rearrangement uses TRBV2 and TRBJ1-5; no firm D call. The V end was cut by 6 bases, the J end by 11 bases, with 14 bases between. Germline values: CDR1 SNHLY, CDR2 FYNNEI. The CDR3 consists of 12 residues. The CDR3 region has the DNA TGTGCCAGCAGCGCTAGAGAGAGGACCCAGCATTTT. As protein: CASSARERTQHF. The variable domain in full, with the rest retrieved from reference TRBV2 and TRBJ1-5, is EPEVTQTPSHQVTQMGQEVILRCVPISNHLYFYWYRQILGQKVEFLVSFYNNEISEKSEIFDDQFSVERPDGSNFTLKIRSTKLEDSAMYFCASSARERTQHFGDGTRLSIL.

On this clonotype itself: A much larger clone is a single base away; this may be a read error. This chain links TRBV2 with TRBJ1-2; 9 bases agree with TRBD1. The CDR3 has 15 residues. Trimming removed 3 bases from V and 10 bases from J; junction bases left unmatched: 12. Per the germline V gene, CDR1 is SNHLY and CDR2 is FYNNEI. The CDR3 is CASSDIGQGINDYTF. The CDR3 bases are TGTGCCAGCAGTGATATAGGACAGGGGATTAATGACTACACCTTC.

This clonotype was counted many times. The chain is built from TRBV4-1 and TRBJ1-3; 8 bases match TRBD1. The V gene's germline CDR1 is MGHRA and CDR2 YSYEKL. The CDR3 runs to 19 residues. V lost 0 bases and J lost 0; bases outside the gene matches: 10. CDR3 DNA: TGCGCCAGCAGCCAAGATGCACTGAGCAGGGGGCACTCTGGAAACACCATATATTTT. This codes for CASSQDALSRGHSGNTIYF.

In its sample, this clonotype was seen many times. The V and J genes are TRBV20-1 and TRBJ1-1; D possibly corresponds to TRBD1 (5 bases). The germline V and J ends were trimmed by 4 bases and 1 base, with 7 bases remaining between them. In germline, CDR1 is DFQATT, CDR2 SNEGSKA (reference sequence). The CDR3 sequence is 12 residues long. The CDR3 here is CSATGSNTEAFF. CDR3 nucleotides: TGCAGTGCTACAGGGTCGAACACTGAAGCTTTCTTT.

The chain uses TRBV7-9 and TRBJ1-1; a possible D gene is TRBD1 (6 bases). Between the trimmed V and J ends, which lost 2 bases and 1 base, there was a span of 8 bases. The CDR3 is made up of 14 amino acids. The V gene's germline CDR1 is SEHNR and CDR2 FQNEAQ (reference sequence). CDR3 DNA sequence: TGTGCCAGCAGCTTACGGACAGAGAACACTGAAGCTTTCTTT. Protein sequence: CASSLRTENTEAFF.

The chain uses TRBV6-1 and TRBJ1-5; 9 nucleotides match TRBD1. V was pared by 8 bases and J by 5 bases, with 4 bases of the junction left unmatched. Germline V gene lookup returns CDR1 MNHNS and CDR2 SASEGT. This CDR3 comprises 13 residues. The CDR3 DNA follows: TGTGCCAGCCAGGACAGGGGTCATCAGCCCCAGCATTTT. Protein sequence: CASQDRGHQPQHF.

This clonotype has just a few counts. This chain joins TRBV7-9 and TRBJ1-4, with a possible D match to TRBD1 (6 bases). Germline V gene data show CDR1 as SEHNR and CDR2 as FQNEAQ (reference sequence). This CDR3 contains 16 residues. V was clipped by 2 bases and J by 8 bases, with 18 bases between them. CDR3 bases: TGTGCCAGCAGCTTAACCGCCAGGGGACGGGAAGAAAAACTGTTTTTT. Protein: CASSLTARGREEKLFF.